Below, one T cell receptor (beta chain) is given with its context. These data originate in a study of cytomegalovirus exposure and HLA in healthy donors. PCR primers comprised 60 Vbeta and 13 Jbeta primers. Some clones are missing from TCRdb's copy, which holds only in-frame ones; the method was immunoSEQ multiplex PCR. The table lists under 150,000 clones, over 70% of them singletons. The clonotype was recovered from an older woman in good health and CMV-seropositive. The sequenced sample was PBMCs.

The chain's CDR3 is CASSLTGANEKLFF. In DNA, the CDR3 is TGTGCCAGCAGCTTGACAGGGGCGAATGAAAAACTGTTTTTT. The chain is built from TRBV5-6 and TRBJ1-4; 7 bases line up with TRBD1. CDR3 length: 14 residues. The junction had 2 bases not matched to a gene; V was cut back by 1 base and J by 5 bases. Germline assignment: CDR1 SGHDT and CDR2 YYEEEE.